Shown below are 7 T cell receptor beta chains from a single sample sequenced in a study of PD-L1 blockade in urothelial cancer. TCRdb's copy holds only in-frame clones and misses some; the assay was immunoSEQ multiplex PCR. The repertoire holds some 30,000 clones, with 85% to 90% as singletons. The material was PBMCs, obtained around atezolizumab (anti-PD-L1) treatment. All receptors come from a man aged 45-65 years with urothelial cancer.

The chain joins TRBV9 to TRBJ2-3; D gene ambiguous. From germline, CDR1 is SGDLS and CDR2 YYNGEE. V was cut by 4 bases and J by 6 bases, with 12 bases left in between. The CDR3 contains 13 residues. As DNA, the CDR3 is TGTGCCAGCAGCCCTCCCAGAGCGGATACGCAGTATTTT. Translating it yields CASSPPRADTQYF.

CDR3 in DNA: TGTGCCACCAATGCGGGACAGGGGTACCAAGAGACCCAGTACTTC. This translates into CATNAGQGYQETQYF. The gene calls are TRBV15 and TRBJ2-5; 10 bases agree with TRBD1. The CDR3 totals 15 residues. CDR1 is LNHNV, CDR2 YYDKDF, per germline (reference sequence). V shed 7 bases and J 0 bases; nucleotides not matched to a gene: 5.

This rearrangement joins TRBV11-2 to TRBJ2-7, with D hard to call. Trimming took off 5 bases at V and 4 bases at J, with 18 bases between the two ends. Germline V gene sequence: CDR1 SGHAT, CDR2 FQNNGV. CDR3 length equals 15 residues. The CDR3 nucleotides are TGTGCCAGCAGCCCCGACAATCCCGGCGATTACGAGCAGTACTTC. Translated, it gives CASSPDNPGDYEQYF.

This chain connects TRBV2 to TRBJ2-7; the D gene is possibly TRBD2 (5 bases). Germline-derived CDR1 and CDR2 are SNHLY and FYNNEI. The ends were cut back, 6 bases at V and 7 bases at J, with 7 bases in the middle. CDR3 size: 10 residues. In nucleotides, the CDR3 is TGTGCCAGCAGGGAGCGGGAGCAGTACTTC. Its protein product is CASREREQYF.

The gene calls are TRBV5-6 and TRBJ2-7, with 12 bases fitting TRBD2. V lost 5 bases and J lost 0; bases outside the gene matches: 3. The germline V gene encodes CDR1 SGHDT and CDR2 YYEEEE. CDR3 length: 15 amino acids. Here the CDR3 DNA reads TGTGCCAGCAGGCAGACTAGCGGGAGCTCCTACGAGCAGTACTTC. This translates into CASRQTSGSSYEQYF.

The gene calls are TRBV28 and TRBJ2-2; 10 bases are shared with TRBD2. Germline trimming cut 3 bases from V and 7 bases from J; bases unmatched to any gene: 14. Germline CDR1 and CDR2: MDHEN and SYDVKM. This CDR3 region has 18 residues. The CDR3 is CASSFFLAGVPGSGELFF. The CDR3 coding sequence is TGTGCCAGCAGTTTTTTTCTAGCGGGAGTCCCGGGTAGCGGGGAGCTGTTTTTT.

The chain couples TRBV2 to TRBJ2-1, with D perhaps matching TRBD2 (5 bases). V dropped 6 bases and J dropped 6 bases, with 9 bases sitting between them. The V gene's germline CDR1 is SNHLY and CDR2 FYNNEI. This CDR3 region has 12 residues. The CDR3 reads CASSPTSNEQFF. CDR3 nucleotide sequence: TGTGCCAGCAGCCCCACTAGCAATGAGCAGTTCTTC.